The 15 T cell receptor beta chains below all came from one sample that was sequenced in a study of sequential checkpoint blockade in melanoma. Sample treatment: randomized to nivolumab then ipilimumab (arm A) or the reverse (arm B). Using immunoSEQ multiplex PCR, the repertoire was profiled, and TCRdb retains in-frame clones only, with some absent. The data show under 2,500 clones, approximately 20% seen once. The specimen was tumor tissue (inferred from file names), collected from a patient given nivolumab and ipilimumab in sequence. These receptors were collected from a human donor with melanoma.

By share, this clone ranks as medium-sized. This chain links TRBV11-3 with TRBJ1-4, with D hard to call. Germline-derived CDR1 and CDR2 are SGHNT and YENEEA. V lost 5 bases and J 0 bases, leaving 13 bases between the germline ends. The CDR3 has 16 residues. The CDR3 coding sequence is TGTGCCAGCAGCCCACGACGCCGCGCAACTAATGAAAAACTGTTTTTT. This gives the protein CASSPRRRATNEKLFF.

About this clone itself: The junction shows a germline mismatch at one end, possibly a read error. This chain joins TRBV6-8 and TRBJ2-7, with D possibly matching TRBD2 (7 bases). Germline loops: CDR1 MNHGY, CDR2 SAAAGT. There are 15 residues in the CDR3. The CDR3 bases are TGTGCCATCAGTGTAAGTCGGGGGGCCATCTACGAGCAGTACTTC. Translation: CAISVSRGAIYEQYF.

J is TRBJ2-1 and V is TRBV12-5; 9 bases match TRBD1. Unmatched junction bases numbered 4, after V lost 7 bases and J lost 3 bases. The CDR3 is 14 residues long. Germline V gene data show CDR1 as LGHNT and CDR2 as FRNRAP. CDR3 bases: TGTGCTAGTGTCGGGGGACAGGGCTACAATGAGCAGTTCTTC. This encodes CASVGGQGYNEQFF.

The chain recombines TRBV5-1 with TRBJ2-2; maybe TRBD2 (5 bases). The CDR3 length is 15 residues. The ends were cut back, 2 bases at V and 1 base at J, with 9 bases in the middle. The germline CDR1 and CDR2 sequences are SGHRS and YFSETQ. The CDR3 DNA reads TGCGCCAGCAGCTTAAGGACTCTGAACACCGGGGAGCTGTTTTTT. Translation: CASSLRTLNTGELFF.

The chain combines TRBV5-1 with TRBJ2-7, with 7 bases identical to TRBD1. The CDR3 is 17 amino acids. From germline, CDR1 is SGHRS and CDR2 YFSETQ. Losses at the gene ends were 0 bases for V and 0 bases for J; bases not matched to a gene: 9. Here the CDR3 reads CASSLAPTGSSSYEQYF. The CDR3, as DNA: TGCGCCAGCAGCTTGGCTCCGACAGGGTCGAGCTCCTACGAGCAGTACTTC.

The chain is built from TRBV18 and TRBJ2-7, with D perhaps matching TRBD1 (6 bases). The germline V gene encodes CDR1 KGHSH and CDR2 LQKENI. This CDR3 region has 15 residues. V was trimmed by 6 bases and J by 2 bases, leaving 17 bases between them. This CDR3 is CASSPTGGGPYEQYF. The CDR3 DNA reads TGTGCCAGCTCTCCGACAGGTGGAGGTCCCTACGAGCAGTACTTC.

By share of the sample, this clone is medium-sized. The chain links TRBV6-8 to TRBJ2-7, with 7 bases identical to TRBD1. The CDR3 extends over 15 amino acids. Germline assignment: CDR1 MNHGY and CDR2 SAAAGT. J lost 0 bases, V lost 6 bases, and 8 bases had no gene match. As DNA, the CDR3 is TGTGCCAGCAGCTCGACAGGGCGGAGCTCCTACGAGCAGTACTTC. Its translation: CASSSTGRSSYEQYF.

The rearrangement uses TRBV29-1 and TRBJ2-7; possibly TRBD1 for D (6 bases). The CDR3 spans 14 residues. The V end lost 5 bases, the J end lost 3 bases, and 17 bases lay between the germline ends. The germline V gene has CDR1 SQVTM and CDR2 ANQGSEA. This chain's CDR3 is CSVSGTNKIYEQYF. The CDR3 region has the DNA TGCAGCGTTTCCGGGACAAACAAAATCTACGAGCAGTACTTC.

The table lists this clone with a few counts. The chain combines TRBV6-8 with TRBJ2-7; D tentatively reads TRBD1 or TRBD2 (5 bases each). The germline CDR1 and CDR2 sequences are MNHGY and SAAAGT. The length of the CDR3 is 12 residues. The V end was cut by 8 bases, the J end by 2 bases, with 10 bases between. The DNA of the CDR3 is TGTGCCAGCGGTTGGGGACCCTACGAGCAGTACTTC. It is translated as CASGWGPYEQYF.

This clone turned up a few times. The J gene is TRBJ2-1, the V gene TRBV6-8; D may be TRBD2 (5 bases). Trimming took 6 bases from V and 12 from J, leaving 24 bases between them. The V gene's germline CDR1 is MNHGY and CDR2 SAAAGT. The CDR3 consists of 15 residues. The CDR3 nucleotides are TGTGCCAGCAGACCGGGCCAGGAGTTCGGAGGCGGGCAGTTCTTC. Translation: CASRPGQEFGGGQFF.

The rearrangement links TRBV9 to TRBJ2-7; TRBD2 matches 11 bases. V dropped 4 bases and J dropped 4; count of bases not matched to a gene: 7. Germline V gives CDR1 SGDLS, CDR2 YYNGEE. The CDR3 extends over 15 amino acids. The CDR3 coding sequence is TGTGCCAGCAGCTTGGGACTAGCGGATTCTTACGAGCAGTACTTC. It yields the protein CASSLGLADSYEQYF. Drawing the rest from reference TRBV9 and TRBJ2-7, the complete variable domain is DSGVTQTPKHLITATGQRVTLRCSPRSGDLSVYWYQQSLDQGLQFLIQYYNGEERAKGNILERFSAQQFPDLHSELNLSSLELGDSALYFCASSLGLADSYEQYFGPGTRLTVT.

This clone ranks as medium-sized. The CDR3 loop reads CASSRTGTVSYEQYF. DNA of the CDR3: TGTGCCAGCAGCCGGACCGGGACAGTTTCCTACGAGCAGTACTTC. The rearrangement joins TRBV11-3 to TRBJ2-7; 7 nucleotides line up with TRBD1. Looked up from germline, CDR1 is SGHNT and CDR2 is YENEEA. Trimming took 5 bases from V and 1 from J; bases not matched to a gene: 8. The CDR3 has 15 amino acids.

The gene calls are TRBV19 and TRBJ2-7; no firm D call. V lost 7 bases, J lost 6 bases, and 13 bases lay in between. The CDR3 contains 12 residues. Germline CDR1 and CDR2: LNHDA and SQIVND (reference sequence). For the CDR3, the DNA is TGTGCCAGTATGGGGTCGGTACGCGAGCAGTACTTC. The encoded protein is CASMGSVREQYF.

CDR3 coding DNA: TGTGCCAGCAGCCTGGTATCAGGGATTTCCTACGAGCAGTACTTC. Its protein is CASSLVSGISYEQYF. The chain links TRBV14 to TRBJ2-7; TRBD1 is a possible D gene (5 bases). CDR1 SGHDN and CDR2 FVKESK come from the germline V gene. V lost 4 bases, J lost 1 base, and 14 bases lay in between. The CDR3 has 15 amino acids.

The rearrangement uses TRBV6-8 and TRBJ2-7; D is perhaps TRBD1 (6 bases). Germline loops: CDR1 MNHGY, CDR2 SAAAGT. The CDR3 spans 14 residues. Deletions cut 6 bases from V and 2 bases from J, with 14 bases between. CDR3 bases: TGTGCCAGCAGGTCCGGGACACCTACCTACGAGCAGTACTTC. This encodes CASRSGTPTYEQYF.